A single sample is the source of the 15 T cell receptor beta chains below, sequenced in a study of T cell repertoires in aging, cancer and after chemotherapy. Rearranged V-D-J TRB sequences were amplified with a mixed TRB-A/B primer pool. TCRdb processed the multiplex PCR reads anew with MiXCR; each CDR3 protein has one entry. The data hold under 4,000 distinct CDR3 sequences, with approximately 20% observed a single time. Peripheral blood genomic DNA, not sorted cells or RNA, was the template. The sequencing input was blood. These receptors were obtained from a human donor with a blood cancer.

Concerning this clonotype itself: This may be a read error: a much more frequent sequence differs by one nucleotide. This chain uses TRBV19 with TRBJ2-3; possibly TRBD1 for D (5 bases). The CDR3 is made up of 15 amino acids. The V gene's germline CDR1 is LNHDA and CDR2 SQIVND (reference sequence). Here the CDR3 reads CTSTRAAFGTDTQYF. The CDR3 DNA sequence: TGTACCAGTACCAGGGCGGCTTTTGGCACAGATACGCAGTATTTT.

This clonotype rates as medium-sized. The chain uses TRBV19 and TRBJ2-7, with TRBD2 matching over 13 bases. This CDR3 has 16 amino acids. The germline V gene has CDR1 LNHDA and CDR2 SQIVND (reference sequence). J lost 5 bases, V lost 4 bases, and 8 bases had no gene match. The CDR3 bases are TGTGCCAGTAGTACCCGGACTAGCGGGAGTACCCACGAGCAGTACTTC. As protein: CASSTRTSGSTHEQYF.

The chain uses TRBV28 and TRBJ1-1; TRBD1 might be the D (5 bases). The CDR3 is 13 amino acids. CDR1 MDHEN and CDR2 SYDVKM come from the germline V gene. The V and J ends lost 6 bases and 0 bases respectively, with 8 bases between them. Written as DNA, the CDR3 is TGTGCCAGCAGACAACAGGTGAACACTGAAGCTTTCTTT. Its translation: CASRQQVNTEAFF.

V gene TRBV28 combines with J gene TRBJ2-3; 10 nucleotides agree with TRBD2. The CDR3 has 15 amino acids. Germline V gives CDR1 MDHEN, CDR2 SYDVKM. With 5 bases clipped from V and 6 bases from J, the junction kept 8 bases outside the gene matches. DNA for the CDR3: TGTGCCAGCAGTGGACTAGCGGTTGGAGAGGATACGCAGTATTTT. Its translation: CASSGLAVGEDTQYF. The full variable domain, with the rest looked up from reference TRBV28 and TRBJ2-3, is DVKVTQSSRYLVKRTGEKVFLECVQDMDHENMFWYRQDPGLGLRLIYFSYDVKMKEKGDIPEGYSVSREKKERFSLILESASTNQTSMYLCASSGLAVGEDTQYFGPGTRLTVL.

By its share, this clonotype is medium-sized. The chain joins TRBV18 to TRBJ2-1; TRBD1 matches at 12 bases. V lost 6 bases to trimming and J lost 8 bases; unmatched junction nucleotides: 5. The germline V gene has CDR1 KGHSH and CDR2 LQKENI. There are 14 residues in the CDR3. CDR3 sequence (DNA): TGTGCCAGCTCGGGACAGGGGGCCTTCGATGAGCAGTTCTTC. It is translated as CASSGQGAFDEQFF.

This clonotype was recorded a few times. The chain has TRBV20-1 and TRBJ2-5; no clear D. The CDR3 has 13 amino acids. Germline assignment: CDR1 DFQATT and CDR2 SNEGSKA (reference sequence). V shed 6 bases and J shed 5 bases, with 16 bases lying between them. This chain's CDR3 is CSARNMEWETQYF. In nucleotides, the CDR3 is TGCAGTGCCCGTAATATGGAGTGGGAGACCCAGTACTTC.

In this sample, this clonotype is medium-sized. The genes are TRBV7-6 and TRBJ2-3; D may be TRBD2 (7 bases). The CDR3 contains 16 residues. The V end was cut by 4 bases, the J end by 4 bases, with 18 bases between. CDR1 and CDR2 (germline): SGHVS, FNYEAQ. CDR3 loop: CASSSSGGVRSDTQYF. CDR3 bases: TGTGCCAGCAGCTCATCGGGGGGCGTCCGGTCAGATACGCAGTATTTT.

This clonotype showed up just a few times. The chain couples TRBV14 to TRBJ1-1, with a possible D match to TRBD1 (6 bases). From germline, CDR1 is SGHDN and CDR2 FVKESK. With 3 bases removed from V and 1 base from J, the gap between germline ends came to 12 bases. CDR3 length: 15 amino acids. The CDR3 spells CASSQLTGQNTEAFF. CDR3 DNA: TGTGCCAGCAGCCAGCTGACAGGACAGAACACTGAAGCTTTCTTT.

The gene calls are TRBV28 and TRBJ1-5; 10 nucleotides line up with TRBD1. The V gene's germline CDR1 is MDHEN and CDR2 SYDVKM. J was trimmed by 1 base and V by 4 bases; bases with no gene match: 7. CDR3 size: 17 residues. CDR3 amino acids: CASSSLTGGTSNQPQHF. The CDR3 region has the DNA TGTGCCAGCAGTTCATTGACAGGGGGCACAAGCAATCAGCCCCAGCATTTT.

In the case of this clonotype: This may stem from a read error, because a much larger clone lies one nucleotide away. The chain links TRBV12-3 or TRBV12-4 to TRBJ2-7; 10 positions agree with TRBD2. V shed 6 bases and J 3 bases; nucleotides not matched to a gene: 8. The CDR3 has 15 amino acids. The CDR3 is CASSSGASGSYEQYF. The CDR3 coding sequence is TGTGCCAGCAGCTCGGGGGCTAGCGGGAGCTACGAGCAGTACTTC.

The rearrangement joins TRBV11-3 to TRBJ2-7; 7 nucleotides match TRBD2. The V segment lost 5 bases and the J segment 5 bases; nucleotides outside the gene matches: 15. Looked up from germline, CDR1 is SGHNT and CDR2 is YENEEA. This CDR3 region has 16 residues. This chain's CDR3 is CASSTPGSGLSNEQYF. The CDR3 DNA reads as TGTGCCAGCAGCACCCCGGGTAGCGGGCTATCGAACGAGCAGTACTTC.

Details on this clonotype: The CDR3 carries no conserved terminal phenylalanine or tryptophan, so it likely arises from a read error. This chain uses TRBV7-2 with TRBJ1-5; D ambiguous. Germline V lookup: CDR1 SGHTA, CDR2 FQGNSA. The length of the CDR3 is 13 residues. Deletions cut 2 bases from V and 0 bases from J, with 2 bases between. Here the CDR3 DNA reads TGTGCCAGCAGCTTAACTAGCAATCAGCCCCAGCATTCT. Encoded protein: CASSLTSNQPQHS.

A note on this clonotype: Sequence at one end of the junction differs from germline and may be a read error. The chain recombines TRBV10-2 with TRBJ2-5; 7 positions agree with TRBD2. The CDR3 sequence is 13 residues long. Germline V gene data show CDR1 as WSHSY and CDR2 as SAAADI. The CDR3 spells CASGDWDQDTQYF. The CDR3 DNA sequence: TGTGCCAGCGGGGACTGGGATCAAGACACCCAGTACTTT.

This clonotype qualifies as medium-sized. In DNA form, the CDR3 reads TGTGCCAGTAGTCGGACGGTCTCCTACGAGCAGTACTTC. This codes for CASSRTVSYEQYF. This chain uses TRBV19 with TRBJ2-7; D is undetermined. The CDR3 covers 13 residues. CDR1 and CDR2 (germline): LNHDA, SQIVND (reference sequence). Between the trimmed V and J ends, which lost 5 bases and 0 bases, there was a span of 8 bases.

The rearrangement links TRBV20-1 to TRBJ1-6, with 9 bases matching TRBD1. In germline, CDR1 is DFQATT, CDR2 SNEGSKA (reference sequence). V lost 6 bases and J lost 9; bases outside the gene matches: 12. The CDR3 is made up of 15 amino acids. This chain's CDR3 is CSAGGGTGGGSPLHF. In DNA form, the CDR3 reads TGCAGTGCCGGAGGGGGAACAGGGGGCGGTTCACCCCTCCACTTT.